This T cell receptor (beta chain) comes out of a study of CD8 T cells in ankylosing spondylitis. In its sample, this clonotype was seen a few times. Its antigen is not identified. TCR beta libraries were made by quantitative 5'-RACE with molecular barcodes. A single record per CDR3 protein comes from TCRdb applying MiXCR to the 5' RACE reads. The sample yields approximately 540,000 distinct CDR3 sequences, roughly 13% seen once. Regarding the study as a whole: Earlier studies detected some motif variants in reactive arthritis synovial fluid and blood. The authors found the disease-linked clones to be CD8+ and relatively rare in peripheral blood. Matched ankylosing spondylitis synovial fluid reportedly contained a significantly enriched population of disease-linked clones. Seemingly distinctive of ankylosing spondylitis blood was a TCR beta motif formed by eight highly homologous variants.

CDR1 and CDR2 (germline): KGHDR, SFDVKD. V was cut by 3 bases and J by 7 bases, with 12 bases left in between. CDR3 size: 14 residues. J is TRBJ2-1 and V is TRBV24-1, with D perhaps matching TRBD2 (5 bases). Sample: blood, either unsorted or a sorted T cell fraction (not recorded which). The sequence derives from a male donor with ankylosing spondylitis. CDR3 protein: CATSDLRGGNEQFF. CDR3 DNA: TGTGCCACCAGTGATCTCCGCGGCGGGAATGAGCAGTTCTTC.